Each of the 11 T cell receptor beta chains below was sequenced from the same sample in a study of cytomegalovirus exposure and HLA in healthy donors. The PCR made use of 60 Vbeta and 13 Jbeta primers. TCRdb's table, derived via immunoSEQ multiplex PCR, lists solely in-frame clones and lacks some. The table has about 190,000 clones, 75% to 85% seen once. Sequences were obtained from PBMCs. Receptors were obtained from a woman in her late teens or twenties in good health and CMV-seropositive.

The rearrangement uses TRBV30 and TRBJ2-7, with 8 bases identical to TRBD2. The CDR3 spans 13 residues. V was pared by 0 bases and J by 4 bases, with 2 bases of the junction left unmatched. The germline V gene encodes CDR1 GTSNPN and CDR2 SVGIG (reference sequence). The CDR3 reads CAWSVLAGYEQYF. In DNA, the CDR3 is TGTGCCTGGAGTGTGTTAGCGGGGTACGAGCAGTACTTC.

This clone was detected only a few times. V gene TRBV6-4 combines with J gene TRBJ1-6; tentatively, D is TRBD1 (5 bases). The V gene's germline CDR1 is MRHNA and CDR2 SNTAGT. This CDR3 comprises 15 residues. V gave up 0 bases and J gave up 7 bases, with 10 bases separating them. The CDR3, as DNA: TGTGCCAGCAGTGACTCTGGGGCAGGGAATTCACCCCTCCACTTT. Translated, it gives CASSDSGAGNSPLHF.

The rearrangement joins TRBV7-2 to TRBJ2-2; 7 bases agree with TRBD2. The germline V gene has CDR1 SGHTA and CDR2 FQGNSA. This CDR3 spans 16 amino acids. J lost 2 bases, V lost 5 bases, and 8 bases had no gene match. CDR3 coding DNA: TGTGCCAGCAGCCTAAGGGCTAGCGGAAACACCGGGGAGCTGTTTTTT. Translation gives CASSLRASGNTGELFF.

This chain connects TRBV5-1 to TRBJ1-1; possible D gene TRBD1, 5 bases. Germline CDR1 and CDR2: SGHRS and YFSETQ. Trimming shortened V by 5 bases and J by 3 bases, and 11 bases separated the two germline ends. The CDR3 runs 13 residues. The CDR3 DNA follows: TGCGCCAGCAGTGTAACAGGATACACTGAAGCTTTCTTT. Translating it yields CASSVTGYTEAFF.

V is TRBV11-2 and J is TRBJ2-5, with 11 bases that match TRBD1. Germline lookup yields CDR1 SGHAT and CDR2 FQNNGV. The length of the CDR3 is 14 residues. The ends lost 5 bases at V and 9 bases at J; junction bases unmatched: 8. The CDR3 DNA reads TGTGCCAGCAGCCTCGGACAGGGGGCGCTCCCCCAGTACTTC. Protein product: CASSLGQGALPQYF.

J is TRBJ2-7 and V is TRBV21-1; whether TRBD2, the table's D call, matches the DNA was not checked. TRBV21-1 is flagged as a pseudogene. CDR3 length equals 11 residues. The CDR3 DNA sequence: TGTGCCAGCAGCAACGACTACGAGCAGTACGTC. It specifies CASSNDYEQYV.

The chain carries TRBV9 and TRBJ2-5; 11 bases agree with TRBD2. CDR3 length: 15 amino acids. V dropped 2 bases and J dropped 7; count of bases not matched to a gene: 7. The germline gives CDR1 SGDLS, CDR2 YYNGEE. CDR3 amino acids: CASSVEGTSGGTQYF. The CDR3 DNA reads TGTGCCAGCAGCGTTGAGGGGACTAGCGGCGGGACCCAGTACTTC.

In this sample, this clone turned up a few times. The CDR3 sequence: CASTPGARTDTQYF. The CDR3 DNA is TGTGCCAGCACACCTGGGGCGCGCACAGATACGCAGTATTTT. This chain uses TRBV9 with TRBJ2-3; possibly TRBD1 for D (5 bases). V lost 6 bases, J lost 1 base, and 12 bases lay in between. This CDR3 has 14 residues. CDR1 is SGDLS and CDR2 is YYNGEE in the germline V gene. The full variable domain, rest sourced from reference TRBV9 and TRBJ2-3, is DSGVTQTPKHLITATGQRVTLRCSPRSGDLSVYWYQQSLDQGLQFLIQYYNGEERAKGNILERFSAQQFPDLHSELNLSSLELGDSALYFCASTPGARTDTQYFGPGTRLTVL.

The V call is TRBV10-3, the J call TRBJ1-5; 10 positions match TRBD1. This CDR3 has 17 residues. The ends lost 6 bases at V and 5 bases at J; junction bases unmatched: 13. Germline V gene lookup returns CDR1 ENHRY and CDR2 SYGVKD. CDR3 sequence reads: CAIRDGTGAVEDQPQHF. CDR3 bases: TGTGCCATCAGAGACGGGACAGGGGCAGTGGAGGATCAGCCCCAGCATTTT.

The chain recombines TRBV30 with TRBJ1-6, with TRBD1 as a possible D gene (5 bases). Germline CDR1 and CDR2: GTSNPN and SVGIG (reference sequence). The CDR3 runs to 13 residues. The V end was cut by 0 bases, the J end by 11 bases, with 11 bases between. CDR3: CAWSVNRGTPLHF. CDR3 sequence (DNA): TGTGCCTGGAGTGTAAATCGGGGGACACCCCTCCACTTT.

The rearrangement uses TRBV19 and TRBJ2-3; 9 bases map to TRBD2. V was pared by 1 base and J by 7 bases, with 6 bases of the junction left unmatched. Germline V gives CDR1 LNHDA, CDR2 SQIVND (reference sequence). The CDR3 spans 15 residues. Here the CDR3 reads CASSIGGLARNTQYF. The CDR3 DNA reads TGTGCCAGTAGTATAGGGGGACTAGCTAGGAATACGCAGTATTTT.